This T cell receptor (beta chain) was identified in a study of T-cell reconstitution after alpha-beta-depleted transplantation in children. Of note for this clonotype: The antigen is undetermined.

The study's findings and limits: Surviving recipient T cells and thymic progenitors accounted for the high day-60 TCRbeta diversity observed in some patients.

Unique molecular identifiers were incorporated when the TCRbeta library was constructed. One entry per CDR3 protein, called by TCRdb with MiXCR from the PCR reads. The sample contains about 580,000 distinct CDR3 sequences, under 25% of which appear only once. Trimming removed 5 bases from V and 5 bases from J, with 16 bases in between. The germline CDR1 and CDR2 sequences are SGHAT and FQNNGV. This CDR3 has 14 residues. The sample here was PBMCs, mostly from graft donor cells, taken 360 days after TCRalphabeta/CD19-depleted stem cell transplant. The V gene is TRBV11-2, the J gene TRBJ2-7, with D uncertain. This sequence was found in a boy under three years old who had a stem cell transplant for acute myeloid leukemia, so the T cells may come from the graft donor. The CDR3, as DNA: TGTGCCAGCAGCCTATCCTACCGGGCCAACGAGCAGTACTTC. This translates into CASSLSYRANEQYF.